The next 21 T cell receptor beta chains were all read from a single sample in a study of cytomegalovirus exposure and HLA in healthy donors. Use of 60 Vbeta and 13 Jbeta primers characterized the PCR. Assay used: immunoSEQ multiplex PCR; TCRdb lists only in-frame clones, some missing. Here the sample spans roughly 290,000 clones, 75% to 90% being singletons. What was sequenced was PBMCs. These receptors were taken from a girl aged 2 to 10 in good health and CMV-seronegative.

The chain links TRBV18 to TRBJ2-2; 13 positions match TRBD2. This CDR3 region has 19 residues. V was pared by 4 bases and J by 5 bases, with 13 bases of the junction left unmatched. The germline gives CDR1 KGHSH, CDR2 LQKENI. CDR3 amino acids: CASSLGRTSGSPGTGELFF. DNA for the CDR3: TGTGCCAGCTCACTCGGGCGGACTAGCGGGAGCCCGGGGACCGGGGAGCTGTTTTTT. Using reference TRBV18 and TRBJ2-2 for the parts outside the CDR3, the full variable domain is NAGVMQNPRHLVRRRGQEARLRCSPMKGHSHVYWYRQLPEEGLKFMVYLQKENIIDESGMPKERFSAEFPKEGPSILRIQQVVRGDSAAYFCASSLGRTSGSPGTGELFFGEGSRLTVL.

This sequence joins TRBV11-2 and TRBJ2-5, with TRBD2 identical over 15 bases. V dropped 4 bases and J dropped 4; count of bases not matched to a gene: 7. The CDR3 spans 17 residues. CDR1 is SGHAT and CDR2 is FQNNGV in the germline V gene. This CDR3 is CASSSRTSGGAGETQYF. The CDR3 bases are TGTGCCAGCAGCTCCCGGACTAGCGGGGGGGCCGGAGAGACCCAGTACTTC.

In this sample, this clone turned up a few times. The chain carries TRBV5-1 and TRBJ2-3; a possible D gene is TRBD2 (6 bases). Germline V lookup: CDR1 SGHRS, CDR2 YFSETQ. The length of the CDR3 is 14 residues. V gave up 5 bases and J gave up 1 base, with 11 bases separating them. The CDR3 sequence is CASRAGFGTDTQYF. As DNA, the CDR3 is TGCGCCAGCAGGGCGGGATTCGGCACAGATACGCAGTATTTT.

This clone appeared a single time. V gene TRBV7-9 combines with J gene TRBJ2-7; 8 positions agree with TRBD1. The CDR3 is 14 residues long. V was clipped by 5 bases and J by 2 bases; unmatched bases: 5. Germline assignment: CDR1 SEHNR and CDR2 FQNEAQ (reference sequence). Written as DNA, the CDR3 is TGTGCCAGCAGCCGGACAGGGTCGGCCTACGAGCAGTACTTC. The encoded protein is CASSRTGSAYEQYF.

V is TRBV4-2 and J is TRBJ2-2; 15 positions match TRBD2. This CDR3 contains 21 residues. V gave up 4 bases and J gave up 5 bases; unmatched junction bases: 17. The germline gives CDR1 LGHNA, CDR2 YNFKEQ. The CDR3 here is CASSPNPLIGLAGGRTGELFF. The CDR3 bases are TGTGCCAGCAGCCCTAACCCCCTTATAGGACTAGCGGGGGGGCGGACCGGGGAGCTGTTTTTT.

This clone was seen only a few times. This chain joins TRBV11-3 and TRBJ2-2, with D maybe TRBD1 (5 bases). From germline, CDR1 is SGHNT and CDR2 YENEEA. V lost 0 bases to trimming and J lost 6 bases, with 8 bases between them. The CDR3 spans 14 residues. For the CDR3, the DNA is TGTGCCAGCAGCTTAGATTTCAGGGCCGGGGAGCTGTTTTTT. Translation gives CASSLDFRAGELFF.

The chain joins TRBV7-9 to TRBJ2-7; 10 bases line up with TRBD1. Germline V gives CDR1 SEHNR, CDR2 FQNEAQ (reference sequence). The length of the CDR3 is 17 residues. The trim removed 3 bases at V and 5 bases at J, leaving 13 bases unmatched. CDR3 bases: TGTGCCAGCAGCTTGTTATTTTCGGGGACAGGGGCGCACGAGCAGTACTTC. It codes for CASSLLFSGTGAHEQYF.

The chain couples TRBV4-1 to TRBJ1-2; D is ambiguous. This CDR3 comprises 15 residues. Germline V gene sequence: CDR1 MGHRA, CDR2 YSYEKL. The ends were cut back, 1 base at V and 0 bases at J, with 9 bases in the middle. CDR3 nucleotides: TGCGCCAGCAGCCAAGTAGGTGACACTAACTATGGCTACACCTTC. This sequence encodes CASSQVGDTNYGYTF.

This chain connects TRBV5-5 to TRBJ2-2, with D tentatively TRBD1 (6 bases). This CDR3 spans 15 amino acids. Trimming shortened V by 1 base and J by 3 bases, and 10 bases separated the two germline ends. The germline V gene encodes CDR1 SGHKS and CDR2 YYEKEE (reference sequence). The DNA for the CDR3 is TGTGCCAGCAGCTTGCGGGACACCGACACCGGGGAGCTGTTTTTT. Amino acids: CASSLRDTDTGELFF.

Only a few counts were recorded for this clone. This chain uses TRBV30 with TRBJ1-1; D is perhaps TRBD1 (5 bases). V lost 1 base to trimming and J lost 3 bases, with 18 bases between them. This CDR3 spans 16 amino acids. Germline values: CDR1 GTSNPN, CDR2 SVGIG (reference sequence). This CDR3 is CAWSELIRQPDTEAFF. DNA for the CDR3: TGTGCCTGGAGTGAACTTATTAGACAGCCGGACACTGAAGCTTTCTTT.

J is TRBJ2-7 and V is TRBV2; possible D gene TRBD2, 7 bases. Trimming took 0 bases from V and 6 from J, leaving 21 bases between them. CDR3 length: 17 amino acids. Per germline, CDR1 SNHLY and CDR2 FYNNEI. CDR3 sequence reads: CASSEASSGGRRIEQYF. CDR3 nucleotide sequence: TGTGCCAGCAGTGAAGCTTCCTCGGGGGGCAGGAGGATCGAGCAGTACTTC.

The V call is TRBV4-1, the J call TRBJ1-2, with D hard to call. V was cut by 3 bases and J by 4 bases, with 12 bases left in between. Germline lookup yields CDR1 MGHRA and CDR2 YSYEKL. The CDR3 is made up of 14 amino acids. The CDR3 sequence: CASSQGSASYGYTF. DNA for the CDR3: TGCGCCAGCAGCCAGGGTTCTGCTAGCTATGGCTACACCTTC.

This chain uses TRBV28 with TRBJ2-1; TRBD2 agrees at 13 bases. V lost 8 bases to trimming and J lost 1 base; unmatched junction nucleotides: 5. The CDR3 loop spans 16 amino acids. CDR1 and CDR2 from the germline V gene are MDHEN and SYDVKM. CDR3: CASGTSGTISYNEQFF. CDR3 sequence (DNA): TGTGCCAGCGGGACTAGCGGGACCATTTCCTACAATGAGCAGTTCTTC.

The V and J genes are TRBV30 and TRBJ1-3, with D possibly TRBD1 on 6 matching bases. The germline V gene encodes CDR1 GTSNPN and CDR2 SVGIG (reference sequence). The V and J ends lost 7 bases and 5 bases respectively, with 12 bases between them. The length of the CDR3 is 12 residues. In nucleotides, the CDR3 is TGTGCCTACAGGGAGTCTCGAAACACCATATATTTT. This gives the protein CAYRESRNTIYF.

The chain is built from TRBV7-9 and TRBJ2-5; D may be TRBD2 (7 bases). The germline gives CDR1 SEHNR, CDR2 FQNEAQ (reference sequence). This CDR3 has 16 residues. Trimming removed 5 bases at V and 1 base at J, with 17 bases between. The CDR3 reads CASSPGAIAGQETQYF. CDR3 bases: TGTGCCAGCAGCCCAGGGGCAATAGCGGGCCAAGAGACCCAGTACTTC.

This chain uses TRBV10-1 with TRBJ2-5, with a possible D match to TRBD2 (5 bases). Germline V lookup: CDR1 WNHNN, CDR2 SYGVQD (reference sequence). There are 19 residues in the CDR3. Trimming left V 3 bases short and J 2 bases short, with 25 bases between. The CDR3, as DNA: TGCGCCAGCAGTGATAATAGTAAGCGGCCCCCGCGGAGACAAGAGACCCAGTACTTC. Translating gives CASSDNSKRPPRRQETQYF.

The chain's CDR3 is CASRRPTGTVYTEAFF. The CDR3, as DNA: TGTGCCAGTAGACGCCCCACCGGGACAGTATACACTGAAGCTTTCTTT. The genes are TRBV19 and TRBJ1-1; 7 positions match TRBD1. J lost 3 bases, V lost 6 bases, and 13 bases had no gene match. The CDR3 length is 16 residues. The germline gives CDR1 LNHDA, CDR2 SQIVND (reference sequence).

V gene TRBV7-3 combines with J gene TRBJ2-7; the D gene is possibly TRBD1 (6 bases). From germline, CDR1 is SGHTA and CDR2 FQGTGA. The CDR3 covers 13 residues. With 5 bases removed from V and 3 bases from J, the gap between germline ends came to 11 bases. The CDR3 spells CASSPTGGYEQYF. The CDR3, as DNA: TGTGCCAGCAGCCCGACAGGAGGCTACGAGCAGTACTTC.

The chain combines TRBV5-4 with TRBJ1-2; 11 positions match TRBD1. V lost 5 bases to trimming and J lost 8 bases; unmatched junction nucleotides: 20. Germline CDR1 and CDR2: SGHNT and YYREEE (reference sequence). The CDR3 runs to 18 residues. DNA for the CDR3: TGTGCCAGCAGTTCCCCCCGGCAGGACAGGGGGCCTAGCCGGGGCTACACCTTC. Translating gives CASSSPRQDRGPSRGYTF.

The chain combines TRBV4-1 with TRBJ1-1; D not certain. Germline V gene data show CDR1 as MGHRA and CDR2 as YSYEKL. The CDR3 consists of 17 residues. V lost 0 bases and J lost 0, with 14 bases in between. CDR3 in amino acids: CASSQDWRRTMNTEAFF. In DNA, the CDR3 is TGCGCCAGCAGCCAAGATTGGAGGCGGACTATGAACACTGAAGCTTTCTTT.

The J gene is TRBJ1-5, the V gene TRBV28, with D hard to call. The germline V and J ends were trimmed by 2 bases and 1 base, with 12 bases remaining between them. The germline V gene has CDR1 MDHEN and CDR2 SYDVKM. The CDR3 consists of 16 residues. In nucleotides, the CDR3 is TGTGCCAGCAGTTTAACCCGGATGAGGAGCAATCAGCCCCAGCATTTT. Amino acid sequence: CASSLTRMRSNQPQHF.